The count of the clone carrying this T cell receptor beta chain is one. Original methodology: By means of reference gene primer amplification, nucleated cell counts were estimated. Here immunoSEQ multiplex PCR was the method, and the copy in TCRdb shows in-frame clones only, minus some. V and J calls and clone size follow that table, whereas D and trimming were derived from the DNA. The table records hundreds of thousands of clones, about 88% of them present only once. These data come from a study of blood T cell repertoires in COVID-19. After removal of 6 bases from V and 6 bases from J, the junction contained 8 bases not matched to a gene. Per the germline V gene, CDR1 is SGHTA and CDR2 is FQGNSA. CDR3 size: 15 residues.

Sequences were obtained from peripheral blood. The gene calls are TRBV7-2 and TRBJ2-1; 10 bases fit TRBD1. The sequence was collected from a man aged 40-55 years with acute or convalescent COVID-19. CDR3 protein: CASRRQGAPGNEQFF. CDR3 DNA: TGTGCCAGCAGGAGACAGGGGGCGCCGGGCAATGAGCAGTTCTTC.